What follows is one T cell receptor beta chain and its context. This clone was found once. Its antigen target is currently unknown. Base qualities are not at hand, and no much larger clone is one base apart. Another Seattle source contributed samples from volunteer blood donors who had recovered from COVID-19. Whole blood was collected in K2EDTA tubes by collaborating institutions according to the institutions' own protocols. For TCRbeta analysis, collaborators shipped samples as frozen whole blood, isolated PBMCs, or DNA extracted from either of those sample types. The data were taken from a study of blood T cell repertoires in COVID-19 (dated by TCRdb to the early 2020s). In terms of the full investigation: Collaborator samples came from the United States, Italy and Spain and covered acute and convalescent phases of COVID-19. Deeply sampled blood TCRbeta repertoires from subjects exposed to, actively infected with, or recovered from COVID-19 were included in the dataset. Where HLA class I and class II types were available, the types were taken from metadata supplied by the sample provider, not from assay-based typing. The material from the prospective study consisted of cDNA or gDNA derived from T cells, B-cell-depleted T cells, or PBMCs. A freely available public database, intended as a resource for researchers studying the immune response to SARS-CoV-2, is where the repertoires were released. The sample metadata nearly always contained a de-identified subject ID, COVID-19 status, age in years and sex. Samples came from the ongoing ImmuneRACE study (first 160 participants) plus 1,254 subjects from 6 global collaborators. The study at large found these results: Clinical and demographic metadata were provided uncurated, with the amount varying by source and participant.

The CDR3 sequence holds 15 residues, the cysteine and phenylalanine included. The read is trimmed to its CDR3 DNA, 45 bases read in frame from base 1. TCRbeta CDR3 regions were amplified from genomic DNA by means of the immunoSEQ Assay, a bias-controlled multiplex PCR. Concerning the study's data processing: The number of nucleated cells in each sample was estimated from the amplification of reference gene primers within the assay. Sequence reads were collapsed and filtered to measure the absolute abundance of every unique TCRbeta CDR3 rearrangement. Productive Simpson clonality was computed per sample as the square root of Simpson's diversity index over productive rearrangements. In its TCRdb copy, this immuneACCESS table keeps in-frame sequences only and misses some clones. Where compared with another copy, unresolved V genes explain less than half of these, and the others have no known cause. Clone size and the V and J calls come from that table; the DNA yielded D and trimming. The sample table contains 300,000 to 350,000 clones; only one count was recorded for about 90% of them. In total, the top ten clones hold around 3.5% of the sample.

The V gene is TRBV21-1 and the J gene is TRBJ2-5; the listed D gene, TRBD2, was not tested against the DNA. TRBV21-1 is an annotated pseudogene. The sequence came from a woman between 18 and 29 years old who had recovered from COVID-19. Sequences were obtained from peripheral blood. The nucleotide sequence reads as follows: TGTGCCAGCAGCAAAGGCACTAGCCTTCAAGAGACCCAGTACTTC. This codes for CASSKGTSLQETQYF.